This TCR beta chain was retrieved from a study of regulatory T cells in long-lasting Graves disease. Overall study: Antithyroid drugs had been taken under 3 months by newly diagnosed Graves' patients.

This clonotype showed up many times. No antigen is known for it. J gave up 3 bases and V 3 bases, and 18 bases lay outside the gene matches. The CDR3 is made up of 20 amino acids. Germline V gene lookup returns CDR1 SGHTA and CDR2 FQGNSA. Specified time point: newly diagnosed GD, antithyroid drugs for less than 3 months. TCR sequences were obtained from RNA taken from PBMCs. Notes on the study in general: Persistent disease samples used TRBV28, TRBJ1-2 and TRBJ2-5 preferentially. Examination was confined to peripheral blood, excluding thyroid tissue.

In building TCR beta libraries, iRepertoire HTBI primers were used together with Arm-PCR of CDR3 regions. TCRdb reanalysed the multiplex PCR reads using MiXCR and keeps one entry per CDR3 protein. The sample holds about 400,000 distinct CDR3 sequences, about 16% seen once. The J gene is TRBJ2-1, the V gene TRBV7-2; 9 nucleotides line up with TRBD1. The receptor was isolated from a female donor with Graves disease. The specimen was peripheral blood mononuclear cells (PBMCs), collected at new diagnosis, from a patient treated with antithyroid drugs. The CDR3 loop is CASSFMKGGSGTGRYNEQFF. CDR3 DNA: TGTGCCAGCAGCTTTATGAAAGGGGGATCCGGGACAGGGCGCTACAATGAGCAGTTCTTC.